Listed below are T cell receptor beta chains from one sample, sequenced in a study of shared clonotypes between healthy human individuals. Some clones are missing from TCRdb's copy, which holds only in-frame ones; the method was immunoSEQ multiplex PCR. Of about 2 million clones in the sample, 95% were seen once. The sample taken for sequencing was naive CD4+ T cells sorted from blood. These TCRs come from a man in his late teens or twenties in good health. Both conserved end residues are part of each CDR3. The D gene is left open where the match is weak. Clone size is not always given. Where it is, it says once, few, many or a class for expanded clones.

d_gene: NA; v_gene: TRBV30; j_gene: TRBJ2-3; abundance: NA; len: 13; CDR3aa: CAWSVNRGDTQYF; CDR3nt: TGTGCCTGGAGTGTAAATCGAGGGGATACGCAGTATTTT
d_gene: NA; v_gene: TRBV30; j_gene: TRBJ2-7; abundance: NA; len: 12; CDR3aa: CAWNSNTYEQYF; CDR3nt: TGTGCCTGGAACAGCAATACCTACGAGCAGTACTTC
d_gene: NA; v_gene: TRBV11-3; j_gene: TRBJ2-7; abundance: NA; len: 12; CDR3aa: CASSPFSYEQYF; CDR3nt: TGTGCCAGCAGCCCCTTCTCCTACGAGCAGTACTTC
d_gene: NA; v_gene: TRBV2; j_gene: TRBJ2-5; abundance: NA; len: 13; CDR3aa: CASSAGEGETQYF; CDR3nt: TGTGCCAGCAGCGCAGGGGAGGGAGAGACCCAGTACTTC
d_gene: TRBD1; v_gene: TRBV6-1; j_gene: TRBJ2-2; abundance: NA; len: 11; CDR3aa: CASDRAGELFF; CDR3nt: TGTGCCAGCGACAGGGCCGGGGAGCTGTTTTTT
d_gene: NA; v_gene: TRBV7-3; j_gene: TRBJ1-3; abundance: NA; len: 12; CDR3aa: CASRGDGNTIYF; CDR3nt: TGTGCCAGTCGGGGAGATGGAAACACCATATATTTT
d_gene: NA; v_gene: TRBV7-3; j_gene: TRBJ1-2; abundance: many; len: 13; CDR3aa: CASSPSENYGYTF; CDR3nt: TGTGCCAGCAGCCCTAGTGAGAACTATGGCTACACCTTC
d_gene: NA; v_gene: TRBV28; j_gene: TRBJ2-7; abundance: NA; len: 14; CDR3aa: CASSRVDAHYEQYF; CDR3nt: TGTGCCAGCAGTCGCGTGGACGCGCATTACGAGCAGTACTTC
d_gene: NA; v_gene: TRBV7-9; j_gene: TRBJ2-7; abundance: NA; len: 16; CDR3aa: CASSFTSAGKFYEQYF; CDR3nt: TGTGCCAGCAGCTTTACGTCGGCAGGGAAATTTTACGAGCAGTACTTC
d_gene: TRBD1; v_gene: TRBV6-1; j_gene: TRBJ2-2; abundance: NA; len: 15; CDR3aa: CASNRDRGQAGELFF; CDR3nt: TGTGCCAGCAACCGGGACAGGGGGCAGGCCGGGGAGCTGTTTTTT